The 5 T cell receptor beta chains reported below all come from one sample, sequenced in a study of T cells in Graves' hyperthyroidism and ophthalmopathy. Researchers amplified the TCR beta CDR3 regions from RNA transcripts. The HTBI primer set drove a first-round RT-PCR of the TCR CDR3. MiXCR, applied by TCRdb to the multiplex PCR reads, yields one record per CDR3 protein. The data show over 250,000 distinct CDR3 sequences, with less than 30% seen just once and about 25% held by the top ten. The sample taken for sequencing was blood. The receptors originated from a man aged 40-49 years with Graves' hyperthyroidism that later progressed to Graves' ophthalmopathy.

The chain recombines TRBV12-3 or TRBV12-4 with TRBJ1-2, with D perhaps TRBD1 (6 bases). Trimming cost V 5 bases and J 4 bases, with 14 bases left between them. This CDR3 is built from 14 residues. The CDR3 region is CASSPGTGIYGYTF. The CDR3 DNA follows: TGTGCCAGCAGTCCCGGTACAGGGATCTATGGCTACACCTTC.

This sequence joins TRBV5-1 and TRBJ2-4, with 7 bases matching TRBD1. The V segment lost 0 bases and the J segment 2 bases; nucleotides outside the gene matches: 5. Germline values: CDR1 SGHRS, CDR2 YFSETQ. The CDR3 contains 16 residues. CDR3: CASSLAAGGSKNIQYF. The CDR3 DNA sequence: TGCGCCAGCAGCTTGGCGGCAGGGGGATCCAAAAACATTCAGTACTTC. Filled out from reference TRBV5-1 and TRBJ2-4, the complete variable domain reads KAGVTQTPRYLIKTRGQQVTLSCSPISGHRSVSWYQQTPGQGLQFLFEYFSETQRNKGNFPGRFSGRQFSNSRSEMNVSTLELGDSALYLCASSLAAGGSKNIQYFGAGTRLSVL.

This clonotype was counted ten times or more. V usage is TRBV20-1 and J usage is TRBJ2-6; D not resolved. Per the germline V gene, CDR1 is DFQATT and CDR2 is SNEGSKA (reference sequence). V was pared by 4 bases and J by 0 bases, with 7 bases between. This CDR3 comprises 14 residues. Here the CDR3 DNA reads TGCAGTGCTACAGCCTACTCTGGGGCCAACGTCCTGACTTTC. Its protein product is CSATAYSGANVLTF.

The chain has TRBV5-1 and TRBJ1-2, with 7 bases aligning to TRBD1. Germline V gene data show CDR1 as SGHRS and CDR2 as YFSETQ. There are 14 residues in the CDR3. V lost 4 bases to trimming and J lost 6 bases; unmatched junction nucleotides: 9. DNA for the CDR3: TGCGCCAGCAGCACCGGGGGCAGGGGGGATGGCTACACCTTC. It yields the protein CASSTGGRGDGYTF.

This clonotype was detected ten times or more. The J gene is TRBJ2-2, the V gene TRBV7-9; D is unresolved. The germline V gene has CDR1 SEHNR and CDR2 FQNEAQ (reference sequence). This CDR3 comprises 15 residues. V lost 4 bases to trimming and J lost 2 bases, with 11 bases between them. CDR3 nucleotide sequence: TGTGCCAGCAGCTCAATACCGGGCAACACCGGGGAGCTGTTTTTT. It yields the protein CASSSIPGNTGELFF.